Presented here are 18 T cell receptor beta chains from one specimen sequenced in a study of T cell repertoires in cytomegalovirus infection (dated by TCRdb to the late 2010s). For sequencing, an Illumina HiSeq 1500 was employed. TCRdb trimmed public reads at Q25 via fastp, called clones via MiXCR and kept in-frame beta chains. Identical CDR3 protein sequences are pooled into one entry, listed with their most common genes and DNA. The sample table shows 350,000 to 500,000 distinct CDR3 sequences, and 25% to 40% are seen once. The ten most abundant clones make up roughly 15% of the sample. The specimen sequenced was PBMCs. These receptors originate from a human donor in good health (CMV status not recorded). Some clones in this sample may be carry-over from other donors' samples.

This clonotype has a count of ten or more. V is TRBV12-3 or TRBV12-4 and J is TRBJ1-5; 9 bases align to TRBD1. The CDR3 runs 16 residues. The ends lost 7 bases at V and 2 bases at J; junction bases unmatched: 9. This CDR3 is CASTWTGVQGNQPQHF. The CDR3 bases are TGTGCCAGCACCTGGACAGGGGTCCAAGGCAATCAGCCCCAGCATTTT.

This clonotype came up a few times. The chain carries TRBV6-6 and TRBJ2-2, with D perhaps TRBD1 (6 bases). Germline V gene sequence: CDR1 MNHNY, CDR2 SVGAGI (reference sequence). The CDR3 has 14 residues. V lost 8 bases and J 7 bases, leaving 17 bases between the germline ends. As DNA, the CDR3 is TGTGCCAGCTGTTCCAGGGGAGCCTACGGGGAGCTGTTTTTT. Its translation is CASCSRGAYGELFF.

A few counts support this clonotype. This chain links TRBV6-1 with TRBJ2-7; 8 bases line up with TRBD2. The V and J ends lost 3 bases and 0 bases, in that order; junction bases with no gene match: 4. The CDR3 is 15 amino acids. Germline V gene lookup returns CDR1 MNHNS and CDR2 SASEGT. CDR3: CASSDRGGNSYEQYF. CDR3 DNA: TGTGCCAGCAGTGACCGCGGGGGGAACTCCTACGAGCAGTACTTC.

In the case of this clonotype: Since a much larger clone is just one base distant, this may be a read error. No conserved phenylalanine or tryptophan is present at the end of the CDR3, so a read error is the likely explanation. The chain employs TRBV7-9 and TRBJ2-1; TRBD2 matches at 15 bases. V trimming: 5 bases; J trimming: 8 bases; junction bases outside the gene matches: 16. Germline CDR1 is SEHNR and CDR2 is FQNEAQ (reference sequence). This CDR3 is 19 amino acids long. The DNA of the CDR3 is TGTGCCAGCAGCCCCAGGAGGACTAGCGGGGGGGCTAATAGGGATGAGCAGTTCTTA. Amino acid sequence: CASSPRRTSGGANRDEQFL.

This CDR3 reads CSAQGVGFKETQYF. In DNA, the CDR3 is TGCAGTGCGCAGGGAGTTGGGTTCAAAGAGACCCAGTACTTC. The genes are TRBV20-1 and TRBJ2-5, with D perhaps matching TRBD1 or TRBD2 (5 bases each). Trimming pared 6 bases from V and 3 bases from J, leaving 17 bases between. The CDR3 is 14 residues long. Germline V CDR1 and CDR2: DFQATT, SNEGSKA (reference sequence).

The J gene is TRBJ2-2, the V gene TRBV9; no clear D. V lost 0 bases and J 6 bases, leaving 12 bases between the germline ends. The CDR3 contains 15 residues. The germline V gene has CDR1 SGDLS and CDR2 YYNGEE. The CDR3 nucleotides are TGTGCCAGCAGCGTAGGCCGTCCGCTTTCCGGGGAGCTGTTTTTT. This translates into CASSVGRPLSGELFF.

This clonotype was seen a handful of times. The V call is TRBV27, the J call TRBJ2-1, with D tentatively TRBD2 (6 bases). The CDR3 sequence is 16 residues long. Germline assignment: CDR1 MNHEY and CDR2 SMNVEV (reference sequence). V was shortened by 4 bases and J by 6 bases, with 19 bases between the two germline ends. CDR3 nucleotide sequence: TGTGCCAGCAGTTACATTCTAGCGCCTCCGGGCAATGAGCAGTTCTTC. This codes for CASSYILAPPGNEQFF.

At least ten counts were recorded for this clonotype. The DNA of the CDR3 is TGTGCCAGCAGTCTCCGGGCCCTGAACACTGAAGCTTTCTTT. It yields the protein CASSLRALNTEAFF. The chain uses TRBV7-2 and TRBJ1-1; D is uncertain. The CDR3 has 14 amino acids. Per germline, CDR1 SGHTA and CDR2 FQGNSA. Between the trimmed V and J ends, which lost 6 bases and 0 bases, there was a span of 11 bases.

In its sample, this clonotype was seen many times. J is TRBJ2-3 and V is TRBV7-9; 8 bases match TRBD1. Germline V CDR1 and CDR2: SEHNR, FQNEAQ (reference sequence). CDR3 length: 13 residues. Losses at the gene ends were 4 bases for V and 7 bases for J; bases not matched to a gene: 4. CDR3 nucleotide sequence: TGTGCCAGCAGCTCAGGGGACAGGAATACGCAGTATTTT. Encoded protein: CASSSGDRNTQYF.

Comments on this clonotype: Relative to the germline gene, one junction end is altered; a read error may explain this. The V and J genes are TRBV2 and TRBJ2-1; 15 nucleotides align to TRBD2. CDR1 is SNHLY and CDR2 is FYNNEI in the germline V gene. CDR3 size: 13 residues. The CDR3 nucleotides are TGTGCCAGCAGTGGGACTAGCGGGGGGGGTCCAAATTTC. It encodes CASSGTSGGGPNF.

In this sample, this clonotype turned up a few times. The genes are TRBV20-1 and TRBJ1-5; D gene ambiguous. The length of the CDR3 is 15 residues. V was shortened by 0 bases and J by 6 bases, with 15 bases between the two germline ends. CDR1 is DFQATT and CDR2 is SNEGSKA in the germline V gene (reference sequence). The CDR3 sequence: CSARDPTARGQPQHF. The CDR3 coding sequence is TGCAGTGCTAGAGATCCTACAGCCCGGGGTCAGCCCCAGCATTTT.

This clonotype was detected only a few times. This chain uses TRBV10-2 with TRBJ1-3, with TRBD1 matching over 7 bases. Germline CDR1 reads WSHSY; CDR2 reads SAAADI. The CDR3 is made up of 15 amino acids. Germline trimming cut 4 bases from V and 0 bases from J; bases unmatched to any gene: 3. CDR3 DNA sequence: TGCGCCAGCAGTGTCGGACAGGACTCTGGAAACACCATATATTTT. Amino acids: CASSVGQDSGNTIYF.

The V and J genes are TRBV5-4 and TRBJ2-1, with 7 positions matching TRBD1. The germline V gene encodes CDR1 SGHNT and CDR2 YYREEE (reference sequence). V lost 5 bases to trimming and J lost 5 bases; unmatched junction nucleotides: 10. This CDR3 spans 15 amino acids. CDR3 region: CASRLTGASNNEQFF. CDR3 DNA sequence: TGTGCCAGCAGACTTACAGGGGCTTCAAACAATGAGCAGTTCTTC.

This chain connects TRBV4-1 to TRBJ2-1; 12 bases are a match to TRBD1. The V gene end was trimmed by 3 bases and the J gene end by 8 bases; junction bases not matched to a gene: 11. The germline V gene encodes CDR1 MGHRA and CDR2 YSYEKL. The CDR3 covers 17 residues. CDR3 DNA: TGCGCCAGCAGCCACAAAACCGGGACAGGGGGCATCGATGAGCAGTTCTTC. Its translation is CASSHKTGTGGIDEQFF.

This clonotype was counted between two and nine times. The rearrangement joins TRBV25-1 to TRBJ1-1; TRBD1 matches at 7 bases. The CDR3 totals 14 residues. Germline values: CDR1 MGHDK, CDR2 SYGVNS. The V segment lost 9 bases and the J segment 1 base; nucleotides outside the gene matches: 8. The CDR3 is CASAGTERNTEAFF. As DNA, the CDR3 is TGTGCCAGTGCCGGGACAGAGAGGAACACTGAAGCTTTCTTT.

This clonotype was seen a single time. This sequence joins TRBV3-1 and TRBJ1-2; no definite D call. The CDR3 has 15 amino acids. Germline CDR1 is LGHDT and CDR2 is YNNKEL (reference sequence). The V end lost 0 bases, the J end lost 4 bases, and 12 bases lay between the germline ends. The CDR3 loop is CASSQDPGRSYGYTF. DNA for the CDR3: TGTGCCAGCAGCCAAGACCCGGGCAGATCCTATGGCTACACCTTC.

V gene TRBV25-1 combines with J gene TRBJ2-4; no clear D gene. Germline V CDR1 and CDR2: MGHDK, SYGVNS. The CDR3 covers 14 residues. Trimming shortened V by 4 bases and J by 0 bases, and 7 bases separated the two germline ends. The CDR3: CASSASLAKNIQYF. The CDR3 DNA reads TGTGCCAGCAGTGCCTCACTAGCCAAAAACATTCAGTACTTC. The entire variable domain, with the rest obtained from reference TRBV25-1 and TRBJ2-4, is as follows: EADIYQTPRYLVIGTGKKITLECSQTMGHDKMYWYQQDPGMELHLIHYSYGVNSTEKGDLSSESTVSRIRTEHFPLTLESARPSHTSQYLCASSASLAKNIQYFGAGTRLSVL.

This clonotype was counted many times. The chain recombines TRBV7-8 with TRBJ2-1; a possible D gene is TRBD1 (5 bases). Per the germline V gene, CDR1 is SGHVS and CDR2 is FQNEAQ. The CDR3 totals 13 residues. V was trimmed by 4 bases and J by 4 bases, leaving 8 bases between them. The CDR3 sequence is CASSSQGYNEQFF. The CDR3 bases are TGTGCCAGCAGCTCTCAGGGTTACAATGAGCAGTTCTTC.